This T cell receptor (beta chain) was retrieved from a study of cytotoxic CD8 clonotypes in ibrutinib-treated CLL. On the study more broadly: There were over nine relapsed/refractory patients and about 15 treatment-naive patients, and roughly 18 were IGHV unmutated. Responses comprised about 24 partial and 2 complete; at median around 70 months, 14 remained remitted and approximately twelve progressed. Sample averages reached 255,043 productive templates and almost 95,000 productive rearrangements.

Study-level results: In comparison with age-matched healthy donors, baseline clonality was higher and tracked circulating CD8+ T-cell counts.

Germline CDR1 reads KGHSH; CDR2 reads LQKENI. Trimming stripped 2 bases from V and 1 base from J, with 15 bases between. The CDR3 has 16 amino acids. Sequenced by immunoSEQ multiplex PCR; TCRdb stores in-frame clones only, minus some. The sample records 29,000 or so clones, around 63% being singletons. Worth noting for this clone: Its cognate antigen is unknown.

Material: PBMCs, obtained after 24 months of ibrutinib treatment. V and J are TRBV18 and TRBJ2-7, with a tentative D call TRBD1 (5 bases). The clonotype originates from a human donor with chronic lymphocytic leukemia. This CDR3 reads CASSPGPTGPSYEQYF. CDR3 bases: TGTGCCAGCTCACCAGGCCCCACAGGCCCTTCCTACGAGCAGTACTTC.